Below are 8 T cell receptor beta chains sequenced from a single sample in a study of T-cell memory formation after mild COVID-19. TCRdb re-called the 5' RACE reads through MiXCR, storing one row per CDR3 protein. The data hold around 340,000 distinct CDR3 sequences, with around 15% observed a single time. Sequencing was performed on PBMCs or a T cell subset sorted from them (not recorded which). These receptors all stem from a man aged 18 to 29 who had mild COVID-19 (a few samples of this study predate the infection). Cell type and time point are not known.

This clonotype came up many times. DNA for the CDR3: TGTGCCAGCAGTCAAGGGTTTTACGAGCAGTACTTC. Protein sequence: CASSQGFYEQYF. The rearrangement uses TRBV6-2 or TRBV6-3 and TRBJ2-7; D unclear. The germline V and J ends were trimmed by 5 bases and 4 bases, with 9 bases remaining between them. Germline V lookup: CDR1 MNHEY, CDR2 SVGEGT. This CDR3 region has 12 residues.

V gene TRBV24-1 combines with J gene TRBJ2-1; D is unclear. The V gene's germline CDR1 is KGHDR and CDR2 SFDVKD. This CDR3 spans 14 amino acids. The V gene lost 0 bases and the J gene lost 7 bases, with 9 bases spanning the gap. The CDR3 reads CATSDLQKANEQFF. CDR3 coding DNA: TGTGCCACCAGTGATTTGCAAAAGGCGAATGAGCAGTTCTTC.

This clonotype showed up just a few times. The chain combines TRBV20-1 with TRBJ1-1; D not resolved. Germline assignment: CDR1 DFQATT and CDR2 SNEGSKA (reference sequence). CDR3 length equals 11 residues. V shed 6 bases and J shed 2 bases, with 7 bases lying between them. In nucleotides, the CDR3 is TGCAGTGCGCCCCTTAACACTGAAGCTTTCTTT. Its protein is CSAPLNTEAFF.

V gene TRBV20-1 combines with J gene TRBJ1-2; 8 bases align to TRBD1. The germline gives CDR1 DFQATT, CDR2 SNEGSKA (reference sequence). The CDR3 spans 11 residues. The CDR3, as DNA: TGCATTGGACAGGGAAACTATGGCTACACCTTC. It encodes CIGQGNYGYTF.

This clonotype was seen ten or more times. The chain combines TRBV12-3 or TRBV12-4 with TRBJ1-4, with a weak D call TRBD1 (5 bases). The V end lost 3 bases, the J end lost 7 bases, and 21 bases lay between the germline ends. The CDR3 covers 17 residues. The CDR3 coding sequence is TGTGCCAGCAGTTTTACCAACCTTGCAGGGAACGGTGAAAAACTGTTTTTT. Its translation: CASSFTNLAGNGEKLFF.

The chain links TRBV5-1 to TRBJ2-5, with D uncertain. CDR1 is SGHRS, CDR2 YFSETQ, per germline. The CDR3 totals 13 residues. The V end lost 6 bases, the J end lost 1 base, and 10 bases lay between the germline ends. CDR3 loop: CASNNPPQETQYF. The CDR3 DNA follows: TGCGCCAGCAACAATCCCCCCCAAGAGACCCAGTACTTC.

This clonotype has just a few counts. The chain uses TRBV7-9 and TRBJ1-2; maybe TRBD1 (5 bases). The CDR3 loop spans 21 amino acids. Trimming took off 4 bases at V and 10 bases at J, with 40 bases between the two ends. Germline V gene data show CDR1 as SEHNR and CDR2 as FQNEAQ (reference sequence). The CDR3 protein is CASSYRPLVYDPTAQGGFYTF. The CDR3 nucleotides read TGTGCCAGCAGCTACCGACCACTCGTATACGACCCGACGGCGCAGGGTGGATTCTACACCTTC.

This clonotype was counted a few times. CDR3 in DNA: TGTGCCAGCAGTGCCCCCCTGGGGACTAGCGGGTACCAAGAGACCCAGTACTTC. Protein sequence: CASSAPLGTSGYQETQYF. V gene TRBV25-1 combines with J gene TRBJ2-5; TRBD2 aligns across 12 bases. Losses at the gene ends were 4 bases for V and 0 bases for J; bases not matched to a gene: 9. CDR3 length: 18 residues. Germline V gene data show CDR1 as MGHDK and CDR2 as SYGVNS.